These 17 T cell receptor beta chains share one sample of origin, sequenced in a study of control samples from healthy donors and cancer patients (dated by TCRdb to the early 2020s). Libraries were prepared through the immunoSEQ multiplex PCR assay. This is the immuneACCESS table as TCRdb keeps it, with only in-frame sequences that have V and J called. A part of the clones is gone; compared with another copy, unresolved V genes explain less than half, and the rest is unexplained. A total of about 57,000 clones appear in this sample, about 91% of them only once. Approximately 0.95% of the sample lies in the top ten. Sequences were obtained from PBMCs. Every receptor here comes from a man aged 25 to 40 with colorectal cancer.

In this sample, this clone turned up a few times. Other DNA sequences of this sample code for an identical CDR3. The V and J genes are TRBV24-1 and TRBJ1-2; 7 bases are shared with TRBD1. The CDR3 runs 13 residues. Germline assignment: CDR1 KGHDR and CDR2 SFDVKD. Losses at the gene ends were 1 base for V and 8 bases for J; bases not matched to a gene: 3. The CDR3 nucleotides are TGTGCCACCAGTGATTTAGGGGGCCGGGGCTACACCTTC. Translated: CATSDLGGRGYTF.

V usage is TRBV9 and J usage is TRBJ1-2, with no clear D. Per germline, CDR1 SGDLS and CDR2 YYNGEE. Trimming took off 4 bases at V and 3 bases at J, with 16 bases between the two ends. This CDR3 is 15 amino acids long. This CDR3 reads CASSPGWASDYGYTF. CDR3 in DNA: TGTGCCAGCAGCCCAGGATGGGCCTCGGACTATGGCTACACCTTC.

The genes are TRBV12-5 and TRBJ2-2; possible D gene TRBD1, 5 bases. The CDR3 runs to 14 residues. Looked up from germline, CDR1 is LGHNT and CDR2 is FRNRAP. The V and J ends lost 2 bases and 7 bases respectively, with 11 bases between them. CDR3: CASGLSGLDGELFF. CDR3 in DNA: TGTGCTAGTGGTTTGTCAGGGTTGGACGGGGAGCTGTTTTTT.

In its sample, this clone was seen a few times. The CDR3 is CASSSGTELNQPQHF. For the CDR3, the DNA is TGTGCCAGCAGTTCCGGGACAGAATTAAATCAGCCCCAGCATTTT. This sequence joins TRBV6-5 and TRBJ1-5; 7 bases are a match to TRBD1. Per germline, CDR1 MNHEY and CDR2 SVGAGI. This CDR3 is 15 amino acids long. The V segment lost 4 bases and the J segment 4 bases; nucleotides outside the gene matches: 7.

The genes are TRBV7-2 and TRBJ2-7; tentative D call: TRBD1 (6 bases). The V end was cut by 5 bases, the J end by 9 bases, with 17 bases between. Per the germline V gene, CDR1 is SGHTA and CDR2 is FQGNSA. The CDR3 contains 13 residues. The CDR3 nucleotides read TGTGCCAGCAGCGGTGGACAGTTTTATGGGCAGTACTTC. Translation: CASSGGQFYGQYF.

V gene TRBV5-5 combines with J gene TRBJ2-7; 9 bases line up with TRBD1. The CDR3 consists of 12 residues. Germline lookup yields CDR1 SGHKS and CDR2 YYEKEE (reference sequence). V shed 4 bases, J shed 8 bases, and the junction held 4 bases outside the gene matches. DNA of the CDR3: TGTGCCAGCAGCGCCGGGACAGGGAAGCAGTACTTC. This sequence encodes CASSAGTGKQYF.

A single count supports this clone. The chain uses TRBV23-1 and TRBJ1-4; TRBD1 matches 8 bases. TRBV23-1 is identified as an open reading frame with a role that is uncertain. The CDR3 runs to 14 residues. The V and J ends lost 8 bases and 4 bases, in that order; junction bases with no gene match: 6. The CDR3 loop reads CASGQGFINEKLFF. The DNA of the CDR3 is TGCGCCAGCGGACAGGGTTTTATTAATGAAAAACTGTTTTTT.

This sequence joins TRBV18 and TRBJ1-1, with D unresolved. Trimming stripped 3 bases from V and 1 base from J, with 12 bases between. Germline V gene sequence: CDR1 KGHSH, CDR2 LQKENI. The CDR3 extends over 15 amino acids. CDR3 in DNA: TGTGCCAGCTCACCCCCGCTGCGGACGAACACTGAAGCTTTCTTT. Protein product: CASSPPLRTNTEAFF.

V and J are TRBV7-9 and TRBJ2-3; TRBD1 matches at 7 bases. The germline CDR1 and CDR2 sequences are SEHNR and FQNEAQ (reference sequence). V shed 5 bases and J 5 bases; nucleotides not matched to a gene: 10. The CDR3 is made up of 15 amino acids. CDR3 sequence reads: CASSMTGNRQDTQYF. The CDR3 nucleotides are TGTGCCAGCAGCATGACAGGGAATAGGCAAGATACGCAGTATTTT.

The CDR3 region has the DNA TGTGCCAGCAGATTAGGGACTAGCGGAATCACAGATACGCAGTATTTT. Translating gives CASRLGTSGITDTQYF. The chain employs TRBV2 and TRBJ2-3; 11 positions match TRBD2. The length of the CDR3 is 16 residues. Per the germline V gene, CDR1 is SNHLY and CDR2 is FYNNEI. The trim removed 6 bases at V and 2 bases at J, leaving 7 bases unmatched.

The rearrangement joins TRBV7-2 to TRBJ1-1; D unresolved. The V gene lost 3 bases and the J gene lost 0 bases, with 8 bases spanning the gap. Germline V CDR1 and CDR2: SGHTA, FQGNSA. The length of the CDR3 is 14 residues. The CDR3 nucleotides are TGTGCCAGCAGCTTTTCAGTAATGAACACTGAAGCTTTCTTT. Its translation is CASSFSVMNTEAFF.

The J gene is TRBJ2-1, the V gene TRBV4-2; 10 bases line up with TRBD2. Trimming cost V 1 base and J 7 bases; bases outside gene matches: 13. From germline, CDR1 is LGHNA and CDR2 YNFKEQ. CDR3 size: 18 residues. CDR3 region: CASSQVQGSGGAGNEQFF. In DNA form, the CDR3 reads TGTGCCAGCAGCCAAGTTCAGGGCAGCGGGGGGGCCGGGAATGAGCAGTTCTTC.

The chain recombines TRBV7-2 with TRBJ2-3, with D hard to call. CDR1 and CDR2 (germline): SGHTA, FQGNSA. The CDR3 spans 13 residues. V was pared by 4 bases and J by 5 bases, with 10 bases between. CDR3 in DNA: TGTGCCAGCAGCTCCAAGTGGGGAGATACGCAGTATTTT. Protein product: CASSSKWGDTQYF.

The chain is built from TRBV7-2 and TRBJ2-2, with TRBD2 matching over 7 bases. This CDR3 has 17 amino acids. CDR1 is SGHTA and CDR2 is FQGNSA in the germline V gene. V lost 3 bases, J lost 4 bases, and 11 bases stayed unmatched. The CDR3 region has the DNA TGTGCCAGCAGCTTGAGGGGAGGGTGGAGGGGCACCGGGGAGCTGTTTTTT. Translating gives CASSLRGGWRGTGELFF. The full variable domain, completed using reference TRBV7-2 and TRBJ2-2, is GAGVSQSPSNKVTEKGKDVELRCDPISGHTALYWYRQSLGQGLEFLIYFQGNSAPDKSGLPSDRFSAERTGGSVSTLTIQRTQQEDSAVYLCASSLRGGWRGTGELFFGEGSRLTVL.

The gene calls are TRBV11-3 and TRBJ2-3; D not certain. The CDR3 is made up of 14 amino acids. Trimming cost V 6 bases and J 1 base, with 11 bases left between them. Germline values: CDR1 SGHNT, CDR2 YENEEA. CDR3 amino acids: CASSLGQGTDTQYF. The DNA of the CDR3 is TGTGCCAGCAGTCTAGGTCAGGGCACAGATACGCAGTATTTT.

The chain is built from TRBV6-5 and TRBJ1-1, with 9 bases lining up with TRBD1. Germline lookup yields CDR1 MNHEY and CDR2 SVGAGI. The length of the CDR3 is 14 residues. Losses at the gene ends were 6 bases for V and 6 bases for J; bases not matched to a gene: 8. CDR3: CASSARQGGPEAFF. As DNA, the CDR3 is TGTGCCAGCAGCGCGAGACAGGGGGGACCTGAAGCTTTCTTT.

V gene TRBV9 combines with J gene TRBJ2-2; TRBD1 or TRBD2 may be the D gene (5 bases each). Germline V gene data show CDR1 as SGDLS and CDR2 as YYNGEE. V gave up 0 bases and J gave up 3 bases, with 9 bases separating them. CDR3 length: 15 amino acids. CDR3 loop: CASSVGQGDTGELFF. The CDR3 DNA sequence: TGTGCCAGCAGCGTAGGGCAGGGAGACACCGGGGAGCTGTTTTTT. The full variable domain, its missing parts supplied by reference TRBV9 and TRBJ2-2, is DSGVTQTPKHLITATGQRVTLRCSPRSGDLSVYWYQQSLDQGLQFLIQYYNGEERAKGNILERFSAQQFPDLHSELNLSSLELGDSALYFCASSVGQGDTGELFFGEGSRLTVL.